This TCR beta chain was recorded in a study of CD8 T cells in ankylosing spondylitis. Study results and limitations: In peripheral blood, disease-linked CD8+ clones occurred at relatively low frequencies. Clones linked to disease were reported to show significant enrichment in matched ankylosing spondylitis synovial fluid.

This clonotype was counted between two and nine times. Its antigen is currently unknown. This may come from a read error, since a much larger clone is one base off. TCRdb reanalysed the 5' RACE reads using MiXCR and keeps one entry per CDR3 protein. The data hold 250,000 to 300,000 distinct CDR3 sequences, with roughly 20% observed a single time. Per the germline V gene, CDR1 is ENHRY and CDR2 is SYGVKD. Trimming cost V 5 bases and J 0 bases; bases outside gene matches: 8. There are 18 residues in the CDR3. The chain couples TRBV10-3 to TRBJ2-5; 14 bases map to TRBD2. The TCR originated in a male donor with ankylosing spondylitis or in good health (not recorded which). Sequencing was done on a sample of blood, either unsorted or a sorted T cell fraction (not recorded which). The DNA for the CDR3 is TGTGCCATCAGTCCACGGCGACTAGCGGGGGGGTACCAAGAGACCCAGTACTTC. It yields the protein CAISPRRLAGGYQETQYF.